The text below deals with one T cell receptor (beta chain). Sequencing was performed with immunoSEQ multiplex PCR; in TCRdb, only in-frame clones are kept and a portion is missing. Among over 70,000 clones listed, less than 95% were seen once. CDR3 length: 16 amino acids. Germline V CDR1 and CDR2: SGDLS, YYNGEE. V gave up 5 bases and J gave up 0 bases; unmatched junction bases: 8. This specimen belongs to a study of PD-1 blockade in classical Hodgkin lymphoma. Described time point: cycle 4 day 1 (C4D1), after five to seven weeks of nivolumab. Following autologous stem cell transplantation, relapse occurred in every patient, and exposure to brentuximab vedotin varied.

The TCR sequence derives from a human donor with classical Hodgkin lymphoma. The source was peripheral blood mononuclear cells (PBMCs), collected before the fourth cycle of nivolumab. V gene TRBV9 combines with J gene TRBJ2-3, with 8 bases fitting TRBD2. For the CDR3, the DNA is TGTGCCAGCAGTTCCAACGGGGGGGCCAGCACAGATACGCAGTATTTT. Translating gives CASSSNGGASTDTQYF.